This is a list of T cell receptor beta chains from one sample in a study of siplizumab effects on memory and regulatory T cells. Some clones are missing from TCRdb's copy, which holds only in-frame ones; the method was immunoSEQ multiplex PCR. The sample comprises tens of thousands of clones, approximately 87% of which are singletons, and 3.5% to 4% rests with the top ten. Sequenced material: memory CD4+ T cells sorted from blood. All receptors derive from a human donor in good health. The CDR3 runs from the conserved cysteine through the conserved F or W. The D gene is left open where the match is weak. A row's size may be missing; if present it is once, few, many or a size class.

DNA | CDR3 | size | V | D | J
TGTGCCAGCAGCTCAGGACTAGCGGGGGGGCCGGTGAGATCAGATACGCAGTATTTT | CASSSGLAGGPVRSDTQYF | NA | TRBV7-9 | TRBD2 | TRBJ2-3
TGTGCCAGCAGTGAGACTGGCACCGGGGAGCTGTTTTTT | CASSETGTGELFF | NA | TRBV6-5 | NA | TRBJ2-2
TGTGCCAGTAGTATAGCGGGGGACAGGCACAATGAGCAGTTCTTC | CASSIAGDRHNEQFF | NA | TRBV19 | TRBD1 | TRBJ2-1
TGTGCCAGCAGTTGGTCCCGGGACAGGGGAGAAAGCTACACCTTC | CASSWSRDRGESYTF | NA | TRBV6-5 | TRBD1 | TRBJ1-2
TGTGCCAGCAGCAAAGAGGGACAGGTTGGGGAGACCCAGTACTTC | CASSKEGQVGETQYF | NA | TRBV21-1 | NA | TRBJ2-5
TGTGCCAGCAGCTTGGAGTGGGGGAGCGAGACCCAGTACTTC | CASSLEWGSETQYF | NA | TRBV5-5 | NA | TRBJ2-5
TGTGCCAGCAGCCCTGGGGGAGTTAATTCACCCCTCCACTTT | CASSPGGVNSPLHF | NA | TRBV11-3 | NA | TRBJ1-6
TGTGCCAGCAGTTGGGGAGGTACGAACACTGAAGCTTTCTTT | CASSWGGTNTEAFF | NA | TRBV27 | NA | TRBJ1-1
TGTGCCAGCTCACCACCGGGAGGGATTACAGAGCAGTTCTTC | CASSPPGGITEQFF | NA | TRBV18 | TRBD2 | TRBJ2-1
TGTGCCAGCAGCGGAGGACAGGGTACTGGGTATGGCTACACCTTC | CASSGGQGTGYGYTF | NA | TRBV2 | TRBD1 | TRBJ1-2
TGTGCCAGCAGCATCGGACAGGGCGGCGGGGAGCTGTTTTTT | CASSIGQGGGELFF | once | TRBV11-3 | TRBD1 | TRBJ2-2
TGTGCCAGCAGTCTTAGCGGCCCTAGCACAGATACGCAGTATTTT | CASSLSGPSTDTQYF | NA | TRBV11-2 | NA | TRBJ2-3
TGTGCCACCAGCAGTGGAGAGGGGGCAAGGACCGGGGAGCTGTTTTTT | CATSSGEGARTGELFF | NA | TRBV15 | TRBD1 | TRBJ2-2
TGTGCCAGCAGCGTACGGTGGAACACTGAAGCTTTCTTT | CASSVRWNTEAFF | NA | TRBV9 | NA | TRBJ1-1
TGTGCCAGCAGCTCCTCGTCGGGTGGAGAGACCCAGTACTTC | CASSSSSGGETQYF | NA | TRBV11-3 | NA | TRBJ2-5
TGCGCCAGCAGCTGGGGGACTAGCGGGAGGGCCTCCCAAGAGACCCAGTACTTC | CASSWGTSGRASQETQYF | NA | TRBV5-1 | TRBD2 | TRBJ2-5
TGTGCCAGTAGTAAGGCGGGGTACACTGAAGCTTTCTTT | CASSKAGYTEAFF | few | TRBV19 | NA | TRBJ1-1
TGTGCCAGCGTCCTAGGGAGTGTTACTGAAGCTTTCTTT | CASVLGSVTEAFF | NA | TRBV6-1 | NA | TRBJ1-1